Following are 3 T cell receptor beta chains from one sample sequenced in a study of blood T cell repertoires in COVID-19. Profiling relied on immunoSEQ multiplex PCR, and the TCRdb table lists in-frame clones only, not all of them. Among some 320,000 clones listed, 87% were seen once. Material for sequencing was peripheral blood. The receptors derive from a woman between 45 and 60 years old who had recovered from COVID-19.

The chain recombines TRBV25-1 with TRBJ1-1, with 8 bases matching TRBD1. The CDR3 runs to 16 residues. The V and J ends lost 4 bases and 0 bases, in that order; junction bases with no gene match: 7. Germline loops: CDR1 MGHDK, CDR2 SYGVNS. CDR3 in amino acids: CASSAIRTGMNTEAFF. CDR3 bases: TGTGCCAGCAGTGCGATAAGGACAGGGATGAACACTGAAGCTTTCTTT.

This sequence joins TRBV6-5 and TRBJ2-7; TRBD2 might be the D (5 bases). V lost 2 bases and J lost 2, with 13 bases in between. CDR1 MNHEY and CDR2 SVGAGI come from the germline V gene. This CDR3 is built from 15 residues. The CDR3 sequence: CASSYGPGSTYEQYF. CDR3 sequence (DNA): TGTGCCAGCAGTTACGGGCCGGGATCTACCTACGAGCAGTACTTC.

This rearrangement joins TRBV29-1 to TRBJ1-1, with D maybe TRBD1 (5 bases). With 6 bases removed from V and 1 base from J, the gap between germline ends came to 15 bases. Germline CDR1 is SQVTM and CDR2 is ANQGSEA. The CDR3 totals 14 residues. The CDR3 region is CSVGSFRENTEAFF. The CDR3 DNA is TGCAGCGTCGGGTCCTTCAGGGAGAACACTGAAGCTTTCTTT.